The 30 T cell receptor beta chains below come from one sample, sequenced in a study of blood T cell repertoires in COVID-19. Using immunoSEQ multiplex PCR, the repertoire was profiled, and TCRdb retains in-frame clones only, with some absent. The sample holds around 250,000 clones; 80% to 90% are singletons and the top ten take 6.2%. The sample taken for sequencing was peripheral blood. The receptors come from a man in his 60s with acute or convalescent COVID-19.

The CDR3 sequence: CASSPTQGSQETQYF. In DNA, the CDR3 is TGTGCCAGCTCACCAACGCAGGGATCCCAAGAGACCCAGTACTTC. The chain has TRBV18 and TRBJ2-5, with a weak D call TRBD1 (5 bases). V was pared by 2 bases and J by 1 base, with 11 bases between. In germline, CDR1 is KGHSH, CDR2 LQKENI. This CDR3 contains 15 residues.

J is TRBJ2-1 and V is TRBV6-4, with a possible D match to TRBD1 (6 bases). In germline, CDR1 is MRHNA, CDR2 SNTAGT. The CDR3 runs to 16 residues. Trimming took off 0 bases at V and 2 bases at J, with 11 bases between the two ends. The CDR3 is CASSDSQGSPYNEQFF. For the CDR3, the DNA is TGTGCCAGCAGTGACTCACAGGGCTCCCCCTACAATGAGCAGTTCTTC.

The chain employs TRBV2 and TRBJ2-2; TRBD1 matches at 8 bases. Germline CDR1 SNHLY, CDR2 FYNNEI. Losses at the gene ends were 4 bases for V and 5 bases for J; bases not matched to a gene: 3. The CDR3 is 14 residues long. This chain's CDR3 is CASSATGGTGELFF. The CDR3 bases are TGTGCCAGCAGTGCCACAGGGGGAACCGGGGAGCTGTTTTTT.

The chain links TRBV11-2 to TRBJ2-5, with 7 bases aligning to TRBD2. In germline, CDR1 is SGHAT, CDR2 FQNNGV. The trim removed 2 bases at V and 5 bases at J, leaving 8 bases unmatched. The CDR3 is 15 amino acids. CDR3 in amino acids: CASSLLGGSWETQYF. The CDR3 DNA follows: TGTGCCAGCAGCTTATTGGGCGGGAGTTGGGAGACCCAGTACTTC.

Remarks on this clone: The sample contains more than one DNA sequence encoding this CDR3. CDR3 in amino acids: CASSQDLLAGSYEQYF. CDR3 sequence (DNA): TGCGCCAGCAGCCAAGATCTGCTAGCGGGGTCATACGAGCAGTACTTC. The rearrangement uses TRBV4-3 and TRBJ2-7; TRBD2 aligns across 9 bases. With V trimmed by 0 bases and J by 4 bases, 7 bases remained unmatched. The CDR3 totals 16 residues. Germline CDR1 LGHNA, CDR2 YSLEER.

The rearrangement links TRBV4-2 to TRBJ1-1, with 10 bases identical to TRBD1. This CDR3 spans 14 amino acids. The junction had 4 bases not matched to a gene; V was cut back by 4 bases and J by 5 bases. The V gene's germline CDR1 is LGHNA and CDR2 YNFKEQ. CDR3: CASSPGTGETEAFF. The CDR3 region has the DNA TGTGCCAGCAGCCCAGGGACAGGGGAAACTGAAGCTTTCTTT.

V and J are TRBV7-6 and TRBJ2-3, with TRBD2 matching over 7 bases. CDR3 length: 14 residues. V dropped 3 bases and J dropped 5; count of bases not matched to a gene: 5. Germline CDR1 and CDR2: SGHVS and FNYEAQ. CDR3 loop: CASSLAGEGDTQYF. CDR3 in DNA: TGTGCCAGCAGCTTGGCGGGAGAGGGAGATACGCAGTATTTT.

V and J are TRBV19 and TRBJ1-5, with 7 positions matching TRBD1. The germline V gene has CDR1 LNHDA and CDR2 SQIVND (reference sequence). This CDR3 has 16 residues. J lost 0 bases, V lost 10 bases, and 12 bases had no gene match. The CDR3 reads CAIGAGQSFSNQPQHF. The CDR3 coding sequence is TGTGCCATCGGGGCGGGACAGTCCTTTAGCAATCAGCCCCAGCATTTT.

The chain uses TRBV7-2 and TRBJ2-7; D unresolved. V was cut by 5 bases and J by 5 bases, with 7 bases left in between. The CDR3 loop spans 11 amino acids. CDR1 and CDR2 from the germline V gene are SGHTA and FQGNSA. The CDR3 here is CASSVIDEQYF. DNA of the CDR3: TGTGCCAGCAGCGTAATTGACGAGCAGTACTTC.

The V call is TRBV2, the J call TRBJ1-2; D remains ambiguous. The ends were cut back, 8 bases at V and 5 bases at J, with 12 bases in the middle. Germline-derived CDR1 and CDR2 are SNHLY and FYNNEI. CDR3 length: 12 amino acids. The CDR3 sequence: CASEGTVYGYTF. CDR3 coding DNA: TGTGCCAGCGAGGGAACAGTTTATGGCTACACCTTC. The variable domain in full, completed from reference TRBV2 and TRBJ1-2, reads EPEVTQTPSHQVTQMGQEVILRCVPISNHLYFYWYRQILGQKVEFLVSFYNNEISEKSEIFDDQFSVERPDGSNFTLKIRSTKLEDSAMYFCASEGTVYGYTFGSGTRLTVV.

The CDR3 DNA follows: TGTGCCAGCAGCCCATTTCCGGGACAGGGGGCCGGGACCCAGTACTTC. Translated: CASSPFPGQGAGTQYF. The chain joins TRBV11-2 to TRBJ2-5; 12 bases are a match to TRBD1. The CDR3 extends over 16 amino acids. From germline, CDR1 is SGHAT and CDR2 FQNNGV. With V trimmed by 5 bases and J by 7 bases, 11 bases remained unmatched.

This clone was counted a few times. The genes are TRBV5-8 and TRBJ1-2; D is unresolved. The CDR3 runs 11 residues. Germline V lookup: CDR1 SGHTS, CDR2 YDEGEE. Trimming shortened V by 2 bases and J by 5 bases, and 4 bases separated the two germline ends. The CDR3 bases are TGTGCCAGCAGCTTCTCTTATGGCTACACCTTC. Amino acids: CASSFSYGYTF.

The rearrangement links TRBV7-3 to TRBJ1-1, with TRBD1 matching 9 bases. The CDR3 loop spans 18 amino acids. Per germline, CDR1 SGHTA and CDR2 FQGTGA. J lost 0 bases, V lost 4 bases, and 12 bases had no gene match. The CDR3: CASSSNHRGPELNTEAFF. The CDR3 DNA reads TGTGCCAGCAGCTCCAATCACAGGGGGCCCGAGTTGAACACTGAAGCTTTCTTT.

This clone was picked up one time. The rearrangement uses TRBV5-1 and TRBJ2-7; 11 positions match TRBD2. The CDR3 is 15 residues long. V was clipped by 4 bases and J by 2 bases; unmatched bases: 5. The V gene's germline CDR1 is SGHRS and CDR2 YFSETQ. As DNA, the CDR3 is TGCGCCAGCAGCCCCGAACTAGCGGGAGCCTACGAGCAGTACTTC. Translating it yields CASSPELAGAYEQYF.

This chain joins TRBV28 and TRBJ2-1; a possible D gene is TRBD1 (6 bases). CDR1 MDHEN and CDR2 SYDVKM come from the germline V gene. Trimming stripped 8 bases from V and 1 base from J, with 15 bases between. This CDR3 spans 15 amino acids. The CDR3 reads CASVRGTHSYNEQFF. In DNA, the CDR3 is TGTGCCAGCGTACGAGGGACACATTCCTACAATGAGCAGTTCTTC.

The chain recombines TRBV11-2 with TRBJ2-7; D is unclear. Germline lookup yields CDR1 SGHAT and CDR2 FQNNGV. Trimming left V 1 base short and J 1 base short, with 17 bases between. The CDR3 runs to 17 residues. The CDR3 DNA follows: TGTGCCAGCAGCTTAGGGGCGTCCAGCAAGGTTTCCTACGAGCAGTACTTC. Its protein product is CASSLGASSKVSYEQYF. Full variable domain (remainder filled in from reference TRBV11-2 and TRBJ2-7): EAGVAQSPRYKIIEKRQSVAFWCNPISGHATLYWYQQILGQGPKLLIQFQNNGVVDDSQLPKDRFSAERLKGVDSTLKIQPAKLEDSAVYLCASSLGASSKVSYEQYFGPGTRLTVT.

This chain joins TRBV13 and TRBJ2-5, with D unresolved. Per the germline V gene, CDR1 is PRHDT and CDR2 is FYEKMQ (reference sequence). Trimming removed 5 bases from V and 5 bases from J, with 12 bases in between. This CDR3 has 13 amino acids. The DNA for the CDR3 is TGTGCCAGCAGCGCAGGCGCATTTGAGACCCAGTACTTC. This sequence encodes CASSAGAFETQYF.

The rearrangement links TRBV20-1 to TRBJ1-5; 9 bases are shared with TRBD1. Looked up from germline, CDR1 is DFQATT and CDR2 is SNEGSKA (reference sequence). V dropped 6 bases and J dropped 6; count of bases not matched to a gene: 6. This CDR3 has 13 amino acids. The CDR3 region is CSASGTGLQPQHF. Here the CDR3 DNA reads TGCAGTGCCAGTGGGACAGGGCTTCAGCCCCAGCATTTT.

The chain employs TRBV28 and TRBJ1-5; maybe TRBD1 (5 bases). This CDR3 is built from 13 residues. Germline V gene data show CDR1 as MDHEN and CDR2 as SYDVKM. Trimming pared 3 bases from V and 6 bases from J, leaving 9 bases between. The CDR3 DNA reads TGTGCCAGCAGTTTGGGGGGGTCTCAGCCCCAGCATTTT. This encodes CASSLGGSQPQHF.

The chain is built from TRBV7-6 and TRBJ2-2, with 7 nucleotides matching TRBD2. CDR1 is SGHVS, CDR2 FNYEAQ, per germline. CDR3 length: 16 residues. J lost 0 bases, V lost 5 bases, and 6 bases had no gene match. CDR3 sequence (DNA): TGTGCCAGCAGCCAGACGGCGGGAGCGAACACCGGGGAGCTGTTTTTT. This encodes CASSQTAGANTGELFF.

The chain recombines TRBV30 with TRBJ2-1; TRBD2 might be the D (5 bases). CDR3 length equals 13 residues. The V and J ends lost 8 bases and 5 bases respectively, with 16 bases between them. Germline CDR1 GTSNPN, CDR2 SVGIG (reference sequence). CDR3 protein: CALGRKRDNEQFF. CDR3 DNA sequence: TGTGCCCTCGGCCGGAAGAGGGACAATGAGCAGTTCTTC.

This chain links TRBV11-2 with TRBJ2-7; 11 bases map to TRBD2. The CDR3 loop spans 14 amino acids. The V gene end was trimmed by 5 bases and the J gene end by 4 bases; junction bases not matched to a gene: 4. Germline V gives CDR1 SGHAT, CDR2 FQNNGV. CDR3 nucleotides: TGTGCCAGCAGCGGACGGACTAGCGGGTACGAGCAGTACTTC. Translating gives CASSGRTSGYEQYF.

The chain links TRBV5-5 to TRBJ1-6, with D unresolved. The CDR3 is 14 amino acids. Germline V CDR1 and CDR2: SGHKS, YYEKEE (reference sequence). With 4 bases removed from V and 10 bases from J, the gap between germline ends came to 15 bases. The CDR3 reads CASSPAGRFSPLHF. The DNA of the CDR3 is TGTGCCAGCAGCCCTGCGGGGAGATTCTCACCCCTCCACTTT.

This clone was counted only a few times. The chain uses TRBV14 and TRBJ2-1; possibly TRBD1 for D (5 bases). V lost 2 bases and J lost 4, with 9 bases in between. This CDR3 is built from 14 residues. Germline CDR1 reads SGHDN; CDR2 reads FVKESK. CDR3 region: CASSQLRQYNEQFF. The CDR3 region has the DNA TGTGCCAGCAGCCAACTCCGACAGTACAATGAGCAGTTCTTC.

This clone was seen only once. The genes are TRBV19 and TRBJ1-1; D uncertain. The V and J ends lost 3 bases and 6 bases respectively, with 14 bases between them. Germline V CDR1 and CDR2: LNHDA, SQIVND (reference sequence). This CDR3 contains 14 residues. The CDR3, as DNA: TGTGCCAGTAGTATTCCCGGGGAACGACCTGAAGCTTTCTTT. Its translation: CASSIPGERPEAFF.

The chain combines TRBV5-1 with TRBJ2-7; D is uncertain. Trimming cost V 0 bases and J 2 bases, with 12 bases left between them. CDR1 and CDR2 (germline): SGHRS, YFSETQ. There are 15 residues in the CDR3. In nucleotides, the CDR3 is TGCGCCAGCAGCTTGGGGGCAGCTTCTACCTACGAGCAGTACTTC. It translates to CASSLGAASTYEQYF.

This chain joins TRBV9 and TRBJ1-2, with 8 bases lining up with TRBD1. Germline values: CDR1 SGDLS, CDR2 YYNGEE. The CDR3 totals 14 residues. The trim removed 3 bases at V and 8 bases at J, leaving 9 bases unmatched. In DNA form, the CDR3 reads TGTGCCAGCAGCGCTGACAGGGGCCATTGGGGCTACACCTTC. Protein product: CASSADRGHWGYTF.

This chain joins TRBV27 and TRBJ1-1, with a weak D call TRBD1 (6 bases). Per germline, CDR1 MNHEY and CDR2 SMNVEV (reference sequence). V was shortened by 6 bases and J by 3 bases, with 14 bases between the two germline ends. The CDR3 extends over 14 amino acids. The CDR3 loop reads CASRKRGGDTEAFF. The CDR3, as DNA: TGTGCCAGCAGGAAAAGGGGGGGAGACACTGAAGCTTTCTTT.

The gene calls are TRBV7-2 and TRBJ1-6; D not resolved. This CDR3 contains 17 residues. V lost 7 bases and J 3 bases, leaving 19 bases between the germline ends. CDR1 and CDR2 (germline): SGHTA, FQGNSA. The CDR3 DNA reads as TGTGCCAGCAATAGCCCCGTCTTGGGTTTCTATAATTCACCCCTCCACTTT. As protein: CASNSPVLGFYNSPLHF.

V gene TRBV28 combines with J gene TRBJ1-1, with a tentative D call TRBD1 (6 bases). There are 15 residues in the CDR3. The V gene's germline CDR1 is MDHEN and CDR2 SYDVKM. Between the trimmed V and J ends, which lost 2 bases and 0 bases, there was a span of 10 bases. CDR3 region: CASSLPDSVNTEAFF. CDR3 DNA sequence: TGTGCCAGCAGTTTACCGGACAGTGTGAACACTGAAGCTTTCTTT.